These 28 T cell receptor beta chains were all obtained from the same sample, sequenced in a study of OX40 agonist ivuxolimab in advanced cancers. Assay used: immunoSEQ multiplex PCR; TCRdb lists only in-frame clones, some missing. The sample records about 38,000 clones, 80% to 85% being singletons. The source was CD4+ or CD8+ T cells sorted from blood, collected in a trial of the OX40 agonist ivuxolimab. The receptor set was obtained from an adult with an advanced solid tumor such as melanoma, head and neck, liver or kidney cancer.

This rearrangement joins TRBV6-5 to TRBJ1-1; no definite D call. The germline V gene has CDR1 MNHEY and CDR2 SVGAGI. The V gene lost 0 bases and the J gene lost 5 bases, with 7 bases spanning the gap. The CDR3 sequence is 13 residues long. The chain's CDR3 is CASSYSGETEAFF. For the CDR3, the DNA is TGTGCCAGCAGTTACTCTGGGGAGACTGAAGCTTTCTTT.

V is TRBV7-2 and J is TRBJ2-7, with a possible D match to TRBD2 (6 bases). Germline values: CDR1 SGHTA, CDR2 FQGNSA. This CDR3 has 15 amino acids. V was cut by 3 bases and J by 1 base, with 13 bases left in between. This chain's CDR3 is CASSFDGRGSYEQYF. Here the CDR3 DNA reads TGTGCCAGCAGCTTCGACGGGAGAGGGTCCTACGAGCAGTACTTC.

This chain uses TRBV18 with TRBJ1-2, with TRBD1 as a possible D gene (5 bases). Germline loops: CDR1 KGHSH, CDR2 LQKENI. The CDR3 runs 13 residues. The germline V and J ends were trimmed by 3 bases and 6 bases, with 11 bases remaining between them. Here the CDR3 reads CASSPYPRDGYTF. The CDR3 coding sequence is TGTGCCAGCTCACCTTACCCCAGGGATGGCTACACCTTC.

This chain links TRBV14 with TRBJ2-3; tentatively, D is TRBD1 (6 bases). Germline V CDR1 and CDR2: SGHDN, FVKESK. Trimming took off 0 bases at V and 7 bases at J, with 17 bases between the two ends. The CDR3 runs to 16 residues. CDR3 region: CASSQDWGHLANTQYF. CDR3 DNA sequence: TGTGCCAGCAGCCAAGATTGGGGGCATTTAGCGAATACGCAGTATTTT.

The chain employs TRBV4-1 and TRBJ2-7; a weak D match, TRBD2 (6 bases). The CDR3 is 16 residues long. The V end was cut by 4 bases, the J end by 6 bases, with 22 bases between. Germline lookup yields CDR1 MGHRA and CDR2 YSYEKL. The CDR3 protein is CASSLQPPGTLSEQYF. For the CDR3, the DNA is TGCGCCAGCAGCCTCCAACCCCCGGGGACTCTCTCCGAGCAGTACTTC.

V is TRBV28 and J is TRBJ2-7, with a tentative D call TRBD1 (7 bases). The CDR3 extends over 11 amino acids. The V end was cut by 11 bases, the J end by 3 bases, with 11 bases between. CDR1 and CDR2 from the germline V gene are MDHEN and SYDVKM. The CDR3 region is CAAGQIYEQYF. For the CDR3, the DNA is TGTGCCGCGGGACAGATCTACGAGCAGTACTTC.

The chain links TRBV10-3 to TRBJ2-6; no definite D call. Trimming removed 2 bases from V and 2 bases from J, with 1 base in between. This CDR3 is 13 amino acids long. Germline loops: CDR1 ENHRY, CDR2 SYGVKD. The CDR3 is CAISETGANVLTF. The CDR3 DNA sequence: TGTGCCATCAGTGAGACTGGGGCCAACGTCCTGACTTTC.

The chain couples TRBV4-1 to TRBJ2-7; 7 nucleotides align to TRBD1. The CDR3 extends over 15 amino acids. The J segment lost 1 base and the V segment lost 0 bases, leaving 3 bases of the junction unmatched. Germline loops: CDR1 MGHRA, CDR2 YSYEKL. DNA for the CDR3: TGCGCCAGCAGCCAAGATCGGGGACAGTCCTACGAGCAGTACTTC. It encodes CASSQDRGQSYEQYF.

The CDR3 is CASSPGGTSYEQYF. In nucleotides, the CDR3 is TGTGCCAGCAGCCCCGGGGGGACCTCCTACGAGCAGTACTTC. The V call is TRBV7-3, the J call TRBJ2-7; 7 bases line up with TRBD2. The ends lost 5 bases at V and 0 bases at J; junction bases unmatched: 4. Germline V gene lookup returns CDR1 SGHTA and CDR2 FQGTGA. The CDR3 contains 14 residues.

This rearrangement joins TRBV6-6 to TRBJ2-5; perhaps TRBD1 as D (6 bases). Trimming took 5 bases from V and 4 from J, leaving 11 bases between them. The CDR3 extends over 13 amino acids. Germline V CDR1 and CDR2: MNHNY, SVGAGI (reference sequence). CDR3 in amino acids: CASSATGTETQYF. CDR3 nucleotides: TGTGCCAGCAGTGCGACAGGTACAGAGACCCAGTACTTC.

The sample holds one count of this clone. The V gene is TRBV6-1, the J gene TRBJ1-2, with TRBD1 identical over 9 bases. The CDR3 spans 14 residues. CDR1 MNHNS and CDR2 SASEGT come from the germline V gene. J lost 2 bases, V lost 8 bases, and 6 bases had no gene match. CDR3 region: CASRTGEGNYGYTF. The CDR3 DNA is TGTGCCAGCCGGACAGGGGAGGGAAACTATGGCTACACCTTC.

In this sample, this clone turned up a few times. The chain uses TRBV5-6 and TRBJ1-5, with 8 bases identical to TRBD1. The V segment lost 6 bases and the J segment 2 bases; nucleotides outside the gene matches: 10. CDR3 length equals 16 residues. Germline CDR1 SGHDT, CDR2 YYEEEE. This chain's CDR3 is CASTRSWGQGNQPQHF. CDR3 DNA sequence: TGTGCCAGCACCCGAAGTTGGGGACAGGGCAATCAGCCCCAGCATTTT.

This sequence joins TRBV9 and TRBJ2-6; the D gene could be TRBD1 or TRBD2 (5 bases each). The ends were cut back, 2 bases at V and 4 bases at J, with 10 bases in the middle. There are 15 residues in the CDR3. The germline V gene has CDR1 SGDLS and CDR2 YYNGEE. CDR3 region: CASSVEGPGANVLTF. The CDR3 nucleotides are TGTGCCAGCAGCGTTGAGGGGCCCGGGGCCAACGTCCTGACTTTC.

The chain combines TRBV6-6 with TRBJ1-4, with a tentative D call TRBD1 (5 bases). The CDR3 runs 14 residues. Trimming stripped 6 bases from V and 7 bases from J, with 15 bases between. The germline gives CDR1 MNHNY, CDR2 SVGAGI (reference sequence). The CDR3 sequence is CASRNRGGTEKLFF. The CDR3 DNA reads TGTGCCAGCAGGAACCGGGGGGGGACTGAAAAACTGTTTTTT.

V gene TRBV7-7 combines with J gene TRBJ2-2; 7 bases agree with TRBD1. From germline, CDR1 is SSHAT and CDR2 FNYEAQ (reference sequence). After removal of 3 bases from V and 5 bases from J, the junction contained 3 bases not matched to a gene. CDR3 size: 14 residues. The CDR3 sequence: CASSLTGRTGELFF. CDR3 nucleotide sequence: TGTGCCAGCAGCTTGACAGGGAGAACCGGGGAGCTGTTTTTT.

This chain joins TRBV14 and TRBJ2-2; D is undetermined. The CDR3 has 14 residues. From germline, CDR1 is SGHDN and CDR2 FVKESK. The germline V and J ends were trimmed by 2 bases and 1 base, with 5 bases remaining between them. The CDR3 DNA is TGTGCCAGCAGCCAACCGGGGAACACCGGGGAGCTGTTTTTT. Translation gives CASSQPGNTGELFF.

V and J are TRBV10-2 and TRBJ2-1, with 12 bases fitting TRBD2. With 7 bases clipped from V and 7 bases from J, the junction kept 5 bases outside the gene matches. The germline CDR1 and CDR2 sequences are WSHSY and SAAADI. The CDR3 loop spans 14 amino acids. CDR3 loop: CASKPSGGVNEQFF. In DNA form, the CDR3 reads TGCGCCAGCAAGCCTAGCGGGGGGGTTAATGAGCAGTTCTTC.

The chain's CDR3 is CASSPPGANYGYTF. The CDR3 nucleotides read TGTGCCAGCAGCCCCCCAGGGGCGAACTATGGCTACACCTTC. This sequence joins TRBV7-9 and TRBJ1-2, with D perhaps TRBD1 (6 bases). Germline V gene sequence: CDR1 SEHNR, CDR2 FQNEAQ (reference sequence). Between the trimmed V and J ends, which lost 5 bases and 2 bases, there was a span of 12 bases. The CDR3 is made up of 14 amino acids.

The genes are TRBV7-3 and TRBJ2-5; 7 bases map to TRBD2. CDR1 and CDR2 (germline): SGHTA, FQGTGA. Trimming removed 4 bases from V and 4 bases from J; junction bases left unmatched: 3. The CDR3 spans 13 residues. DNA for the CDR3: TGTGCCAGCAGCTCAAGCGGGACAGAGACCCAGTACTTC. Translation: CASSSSGTETQYF.

In DNA, the CDR3 is TGTGCAAGTCGCGCGAGGGAAGGGGCGTCGACAGATACGCAGTATTTT. Translating gives CASRAREGASTDTQYF. This chain joins TRBV12-2 and TRBJ2-3. TRBV12-2 is assigned pseudogene status. The CDR3 totals 16 residues.

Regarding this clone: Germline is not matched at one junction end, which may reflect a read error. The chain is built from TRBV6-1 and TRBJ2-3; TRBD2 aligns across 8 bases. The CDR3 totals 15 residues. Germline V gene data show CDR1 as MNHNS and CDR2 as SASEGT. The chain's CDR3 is CASSKAGASTDTQYF. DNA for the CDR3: TGTGCCAGCAGTAAAGCGGGGGCCAGCACAGATACGCAGTATTTT.

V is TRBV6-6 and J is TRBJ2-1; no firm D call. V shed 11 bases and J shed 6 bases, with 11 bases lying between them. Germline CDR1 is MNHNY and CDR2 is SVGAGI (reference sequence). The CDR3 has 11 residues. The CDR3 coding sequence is TGTGCCGCGACTCGCGCCAATGAGCAGTTCTTC. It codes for CAATRANEQFF.

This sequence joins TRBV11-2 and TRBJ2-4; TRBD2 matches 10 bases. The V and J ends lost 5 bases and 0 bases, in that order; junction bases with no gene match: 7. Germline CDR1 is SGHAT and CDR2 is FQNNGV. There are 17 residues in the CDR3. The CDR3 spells CASSQSSGGLAKNIQYF. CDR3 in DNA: TGTGCCAGCAGCCAATCTAGCGGGGGATTAGCCAAAAACATTCAGTACTTC.

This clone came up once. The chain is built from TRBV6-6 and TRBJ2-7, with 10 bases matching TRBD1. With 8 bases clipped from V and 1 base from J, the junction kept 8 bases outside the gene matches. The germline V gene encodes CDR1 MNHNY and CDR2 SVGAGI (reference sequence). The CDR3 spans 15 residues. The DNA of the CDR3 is TGTGCCAGCGGTCGGGGACAGGGGCGATCCTACGAGCAGTACTTC. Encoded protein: CASGRGQGRSYEQYF.

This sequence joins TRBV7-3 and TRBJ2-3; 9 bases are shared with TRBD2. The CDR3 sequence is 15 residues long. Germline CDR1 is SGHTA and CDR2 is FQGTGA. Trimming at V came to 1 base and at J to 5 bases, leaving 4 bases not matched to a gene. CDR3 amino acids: CASSLSGGAVDTQYF. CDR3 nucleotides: TGTGCCAGCAGCTTAAGCGGGGGGGCCGTAGATACGCAGTATTTT.

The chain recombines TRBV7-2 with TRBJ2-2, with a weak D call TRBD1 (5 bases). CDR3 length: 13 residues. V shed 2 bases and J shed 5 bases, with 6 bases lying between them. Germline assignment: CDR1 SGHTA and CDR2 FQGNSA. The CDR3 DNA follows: TGTGCCAGCAGCTTAAAGGGGACCGGGGAGCTGTTTTTT. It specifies CASSLKGTGELFF.

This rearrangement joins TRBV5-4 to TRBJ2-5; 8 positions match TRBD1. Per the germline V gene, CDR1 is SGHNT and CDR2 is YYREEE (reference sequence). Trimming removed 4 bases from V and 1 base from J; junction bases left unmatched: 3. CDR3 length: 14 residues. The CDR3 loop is CASSPTGVQETQYF. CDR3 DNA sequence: TGTGCCAGCAGCCCGACAGGGGTCCAAGAGACCCAGTACTTC.

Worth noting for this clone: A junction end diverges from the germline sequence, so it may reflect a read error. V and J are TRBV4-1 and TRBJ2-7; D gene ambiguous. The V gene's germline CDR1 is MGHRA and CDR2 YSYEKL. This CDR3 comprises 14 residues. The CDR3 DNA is TGTGCCAGCAGCCAAGACCCCGGAGCCTACGAGCAGTACTTC. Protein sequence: CASSQDPGAYEQYF.